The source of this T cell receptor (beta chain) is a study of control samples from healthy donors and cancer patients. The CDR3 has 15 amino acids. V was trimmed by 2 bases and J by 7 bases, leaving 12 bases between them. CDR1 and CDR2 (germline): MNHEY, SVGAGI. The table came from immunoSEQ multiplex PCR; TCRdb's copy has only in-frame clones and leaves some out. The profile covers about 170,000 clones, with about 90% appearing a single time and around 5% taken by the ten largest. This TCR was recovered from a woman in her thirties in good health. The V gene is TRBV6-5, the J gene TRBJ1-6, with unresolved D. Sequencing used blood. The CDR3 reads CASSYEGSRNSPLHF. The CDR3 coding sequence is TGTGCCAGCAGTTACGAGGGATCGAGGAATTCACCCCTCCACTTT.